This T cell receptor beta chain was sequenced in a study of beta chain features in type 1 diabetes. General study findings and limits: Type 1 diabetes patients had VDJ junctions that carried fewer insertions and more deletions. Type 1 diabetes patients had moderately but significantly shorter TCRB CDR3s in all four CD4+ subsets.

With respect to this clone: Its antigen remains unknown.

The whole isolated RNA underwent reverse transcription, so sequencing captured expressed TCRB transcripts. Method: immunoSEQ multiplex PCR; TCRdb's copy keeps in-frame clones and lacks some. Of 55,000 to 80,000 clones in the sample, almost 50% are singletons; the top ten hold about 0.74%. A sort by CD45RO/CCR7/CD25/CD127/CD95/CD27 yielded CD4+ naive, central memory, regulatory and stem cell-like memory cells. Germline V gene sequence: CDR1 MNHEY, CDR2 SMNVEV (reference sequence). V was pared by 5 bases and J by 3 bases, with 7 bases of the junction left unmatched. The CDR3 has 15 residues. This TCR was sampled from a man aged 25-45 years with type 1 diabetes. The sample was central memory CD4+ T cells from blood. The chain is built from TRBV27 and TRBJ1-5, with 7 bases that match TRBD1. The CDR3: CASSPGGRVNQPQHF. In nucleotides, the CDR3 is TGTGCCAGCAGTCCAGGGGGTCGCGTCAATCAGCCCCAGCATTTT.